A single sample is the source of the 15 T cell receptor beta chains below, sequenced in a study of blood T cell repertoires in COVID-19. Profiling relied on immunoSEQ multiplex PCR, and the TCRdb table lists in-frame clones only, not all of them. Counted here are 150,000 to 200,000 clones, about 87% occurring once; the ten biggest clones make up 0.8% to 1%. Specimen: peripheral blood. The receptors here all came from a woman under 30 who had recovered from COVID-19.

The J gene is TRBJ1-5, the V gene TRBV6-5; TRBD1 matches at 8 bases. Trimming at V came to 3 bases and at J to 3 bases, leaving 7 bases not matched to a gene. Germline V CDR1 and CDR2: MNHEY, SVGAGI. The CDR3 extends over 16 amino acids. This CDR3 is CASSYGPGQDNQPQHF. CDR3 in DNA: TGTGCCAGCAGTTATGGGCCGGGACAGGACAATCAGCCCCAGCATTTT.

Details on this clone: At the DNA level, this CDR3 is encoded by other sequences in the same sample as well. The rearrangement links TRBV12-3 or TRBV12-4 to TRBJ1-5, with D hard to call. The CDR3 is 13 residues long. The V gene lost 3 bases and the J gene lost 5 bases, with 8 bases spanning the gap. The CDR3 DNA reads as TGTGCCAGCAGTTTTCGGGGAGATCAGCCCCAGCATTTT. Its translation: CASSFRGDQPQHF.

The rearrangement links TRBV7-3 to TRBJ2-2; 12 bases agree with TRBD1. This CDR3 has 15 amino acids. V was pared by 5 bases and J by 7 bases, with 5 bases of the junction left unmatched. Germline V gives CDR1 SGHTA, CDR2 FQGTGA. The CDR3 coding sequence is TGTGCCAGCAGCCCCGGGACAGGGGGCTTCGGGGAGCTGTTTTTT. Translated: CASSPGTGGFGELFF.

This clone was seen once. J is TRBJ2-5 and V is TRBV12-3 or TRBV12-4; D might be TRBD1 (6 bases). Trimming stripped 5 bases from V and 2 bases from J, with 9 bases between. This CDR3 has 13 amino acids. CDR3: CASSRQEQETQYF. CDR3 DNA: TGTGCCAGCAGTCGACAGGAGCAAGAGACCCAGTACTTC.

This clone was counted once. The chain carries TRBV5-4 and TRBJ1-2; weak D call: TRBD1 (5 bases). The CDR3 loop spans 13 amino acids. Per germline, CDR1 SGHNT and CDR2 YYREEE (reference sequence). Trimming stripped 6 bases from V and 4 bases from J, with 13 bases between. CDR3 residues: CASMVDTIYGYTF. Written as DNA, the CDR3 is TGTGCCAGCATGGTGGACACAATCTATGGCTACACCTTC.

The chain combines TRBV29-1 with TRBJ2-4; perhaps TRBD2 as D (5 bases). The CDR3 is 15 amino acids. CDR1 and CDR2 from the germline V gene are SQVTM and ANQGSEA. V lost 2 bases and J lost 3, with 14 bases in between. The CDR3 region has the DNA TGCAGCGTTGAACTAGGTGGGAGACGCAAAAACATTCAGTACTTC. It encodes CSVELGGRRKNIQYF.

The rearrangement joins TRBV19 to TRBJ1-1; 7 bases agree with TRBD1. Trimming at V came to 4 bases and at J to 7 bases, leaving 9 bases not matched to a gene. Germline assignment: CDR1 LNHDA and CDR2 SQIVND (reference sequence). The CDR3 sequence is 14 residues long. The CDR3 loop is CASSTPGQQFEAFF. CDR3 nucleotides: TGTGCCAGTAGTACGCCGGGACAGCAGTTTGAAGCTTTCTTT.

The chain has TRBV9 and TRBJ2-5; 9 bases are shared with TRBD1. Germline V lookup: CDR1 SGDLS, CDR2 YYNGEE. The CDR3 sequence is 14 residues long. The V segment lost 4 bases and the J segment 5 bases; nucleotides outside the gene matches: 6. CDR3 sequence (DNA): TGTGCCAGCAGCCAAGGGACAGGGTGGGAGACCCAGTACTTC. Its translation is CASSQGTGWETQYF.

This clone appeared a single time. V is TRBV5-4 and J is TRBJ2-4, with D perhaps TRBD2 (6 bases). Trimming cost V 0 bases and J 0 bases, with 7 bases left between them. Germline V gene lookup returns CDR1 SGHNT and CDR2 YYREEE (reference sequence). This CDR3 spans 15 amino acids. The CDR3 region is CASSLGGVAKNIQYF. CDR3 bases: TGTGCCAGCAGCTTGGGGGGGGTAGCCAAAAACATTCAGTACTTC.

The CDR3 DNA sequence: TGTGCCACCAGCAGCACCGGACATCCCGGGTTAGGAGATACGCAGTATTTT. Residues: CATSSTGHPGLGDTQYF. The J gene is TRBJ2-3, the V gene TRBV15; TRBD1 might be the D (5 bases). The CDR3 runs 17 residues. V shed 3 bases and J shed 5 bases, with 21 bases lying between them. The germline gives CDR1 LNHNV, CDR2 YYDKDF (reference sequence).

The chain employs TRBV27 and TRBJ2-5, with 9 bases identical to TRBD2. Losses at the gene ends were 5 bases for V and 3 bases for J; bases not matched to a gene: 7. CDR1 and CDR2 from the germline V gene are MNHEY and SMNVEV (reference sequence). CDR3 size: 15 residues. The CDR3 DNA sequence: TGTGCCAGCAGTACAGATAGCGGGAGAAAAGAGACCCAGTACTTC. Translation gives CASSTDSGRKETQYF.

The chain has TRBV9 and TRBJ2-5, with 9 bases lining up with TRBD2. The CDR3 loop spans 14 amino acids. Germline loops: CDR1 SGDLS, CDR2 YYNGEE. Germline trimming cut 3 bases from V and 5 bases from J; bases unmatched to any gene: 5. For the CDR3, the DNA is TGTGCCAGCAGCGACCCTAGCGGGACGGAGACCCAGTACTTC. Amino acid sequence: CASSDPSGTETQYF. Supplemented by reference TRBV9 and TRBJ2-5, the full variable domain reads DSGVTQTPKHLITATGQRVTLRCSPRSGDLSVYWYQQSLDQGLQFLIQYYNGEERAKGNILERFSAQQFPDLHSELNLSSLELGDSALYFCASSDPSGTETQYFGPGTRLLVL.

The chain joins TRBV4-3 to TRBJ2-3, with 13 bases identical to TRBD2. Germline trimming cut 0 bases from V and 6 bases from J; bases unmatched to any gene: 12. CDR3 length: 19 residues. The germline V gene has CDR1 LGHNA and CDR2 YSLEER. The CDR3 DNA is TGCGCCAGCAGCCAAGATAGCCGAGTGACTAGCGGGGGGCCGGATACGCAGTATTTT. Translated, it gives CASSQDSRVTSGGPDTQYF.

This clone was seen once. V is TRBV9 and J is TRBJ1-1, with D tentatively TRBD1 (6 bases). CDR1 is SGDLS, CDR2 YYNGEE, per germline. Trimming removed 4 bases from V and 5 bases from J, with 18 bases in between. The CDR3 runs 15 residues. The CDR3 nucleotides read TGTGCCAGCAGCACACAAATACAGGGTCAGACTGAAGCTTTCTTT. It translates to CASSTQIQGQTEAFF.

The V and J genes are TRBV6-2 or TRBV6-3 and TRBJ1-1; D is unclear. CDR1 MNHEY and CDR2 SVGEGT come from the germline V gene. Trimming shortened V by 4 bases and J by 5 bases, and 11 bases separated the two germline ends. CDR3 length: 13 residues. CDR3 DNA sequence: TGTGCCAGCAGTTTTGGCAGGTCGACTGAAGCTTTCTTT. Translating gives CASSFGRSTEAFF.